This T cell receptor (beta chain) emerged from a study of cytomegalovirus exposure and HLA in healthy donors. The CDR3 covers 12 residues. Germline CDR1 reads LNHDA; CDR2 reads SQIVND (reference sequence). V shed 7 bases and J shed 10 bases, with 14 bases lying between them. PCR primers comprised 60 Vbeta and 13 Jbeta primers. Using immunoSEQ multiplex PCR, the repertoire was profiled, and TCRdb retains in-frame clones only, with some absent. The sample lists 210,000 or so clones, over 65% occurring once. The J gene is TRBJ2-1, the V gene TRBV19, with D maybe TRBD2 (5 bases). The sequence derives from a man aged 18-30 years in good health and CMV-seronegative. The material sequenced was PBMCs. The CDR3 here is CASTTIRGEQFF. CDR3 bases: TGTGCCAGTACCACCATTCGGGGAGAGCAGTTCTTC.